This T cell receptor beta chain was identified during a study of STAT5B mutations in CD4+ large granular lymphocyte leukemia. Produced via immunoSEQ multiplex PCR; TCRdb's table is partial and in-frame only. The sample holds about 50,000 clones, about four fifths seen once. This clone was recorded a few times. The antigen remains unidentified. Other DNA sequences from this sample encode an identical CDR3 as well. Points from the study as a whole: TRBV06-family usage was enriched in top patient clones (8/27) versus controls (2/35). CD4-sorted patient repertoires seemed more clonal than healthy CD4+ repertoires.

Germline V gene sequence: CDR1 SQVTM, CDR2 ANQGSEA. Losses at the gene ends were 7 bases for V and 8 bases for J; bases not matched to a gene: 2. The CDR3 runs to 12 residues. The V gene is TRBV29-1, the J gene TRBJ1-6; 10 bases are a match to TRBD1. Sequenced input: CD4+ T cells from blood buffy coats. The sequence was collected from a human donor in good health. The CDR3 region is CSAGTGDSPLHF. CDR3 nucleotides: TGCAGCGCTGGGACAGGGGATTCACCCCTCCACTTT.